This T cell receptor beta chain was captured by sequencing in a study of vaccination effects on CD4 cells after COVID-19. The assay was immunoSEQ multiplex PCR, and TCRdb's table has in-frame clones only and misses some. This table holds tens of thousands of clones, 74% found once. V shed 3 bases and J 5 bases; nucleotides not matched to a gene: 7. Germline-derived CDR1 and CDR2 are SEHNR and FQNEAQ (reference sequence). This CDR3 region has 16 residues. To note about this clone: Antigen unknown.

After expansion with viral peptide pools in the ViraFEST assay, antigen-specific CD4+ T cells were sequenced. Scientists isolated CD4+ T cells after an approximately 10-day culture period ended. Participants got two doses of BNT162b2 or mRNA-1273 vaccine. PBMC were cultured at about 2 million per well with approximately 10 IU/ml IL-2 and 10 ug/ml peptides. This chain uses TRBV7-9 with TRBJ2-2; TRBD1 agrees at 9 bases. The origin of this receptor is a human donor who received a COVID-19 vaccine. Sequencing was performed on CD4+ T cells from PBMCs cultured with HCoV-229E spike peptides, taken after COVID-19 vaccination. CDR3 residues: CASSFYRGQTTGELFF. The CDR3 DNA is TGTGCCAGCAGCTTTTACAGGGGGCAAACGACCGGGGAGCTGTTTTTT.